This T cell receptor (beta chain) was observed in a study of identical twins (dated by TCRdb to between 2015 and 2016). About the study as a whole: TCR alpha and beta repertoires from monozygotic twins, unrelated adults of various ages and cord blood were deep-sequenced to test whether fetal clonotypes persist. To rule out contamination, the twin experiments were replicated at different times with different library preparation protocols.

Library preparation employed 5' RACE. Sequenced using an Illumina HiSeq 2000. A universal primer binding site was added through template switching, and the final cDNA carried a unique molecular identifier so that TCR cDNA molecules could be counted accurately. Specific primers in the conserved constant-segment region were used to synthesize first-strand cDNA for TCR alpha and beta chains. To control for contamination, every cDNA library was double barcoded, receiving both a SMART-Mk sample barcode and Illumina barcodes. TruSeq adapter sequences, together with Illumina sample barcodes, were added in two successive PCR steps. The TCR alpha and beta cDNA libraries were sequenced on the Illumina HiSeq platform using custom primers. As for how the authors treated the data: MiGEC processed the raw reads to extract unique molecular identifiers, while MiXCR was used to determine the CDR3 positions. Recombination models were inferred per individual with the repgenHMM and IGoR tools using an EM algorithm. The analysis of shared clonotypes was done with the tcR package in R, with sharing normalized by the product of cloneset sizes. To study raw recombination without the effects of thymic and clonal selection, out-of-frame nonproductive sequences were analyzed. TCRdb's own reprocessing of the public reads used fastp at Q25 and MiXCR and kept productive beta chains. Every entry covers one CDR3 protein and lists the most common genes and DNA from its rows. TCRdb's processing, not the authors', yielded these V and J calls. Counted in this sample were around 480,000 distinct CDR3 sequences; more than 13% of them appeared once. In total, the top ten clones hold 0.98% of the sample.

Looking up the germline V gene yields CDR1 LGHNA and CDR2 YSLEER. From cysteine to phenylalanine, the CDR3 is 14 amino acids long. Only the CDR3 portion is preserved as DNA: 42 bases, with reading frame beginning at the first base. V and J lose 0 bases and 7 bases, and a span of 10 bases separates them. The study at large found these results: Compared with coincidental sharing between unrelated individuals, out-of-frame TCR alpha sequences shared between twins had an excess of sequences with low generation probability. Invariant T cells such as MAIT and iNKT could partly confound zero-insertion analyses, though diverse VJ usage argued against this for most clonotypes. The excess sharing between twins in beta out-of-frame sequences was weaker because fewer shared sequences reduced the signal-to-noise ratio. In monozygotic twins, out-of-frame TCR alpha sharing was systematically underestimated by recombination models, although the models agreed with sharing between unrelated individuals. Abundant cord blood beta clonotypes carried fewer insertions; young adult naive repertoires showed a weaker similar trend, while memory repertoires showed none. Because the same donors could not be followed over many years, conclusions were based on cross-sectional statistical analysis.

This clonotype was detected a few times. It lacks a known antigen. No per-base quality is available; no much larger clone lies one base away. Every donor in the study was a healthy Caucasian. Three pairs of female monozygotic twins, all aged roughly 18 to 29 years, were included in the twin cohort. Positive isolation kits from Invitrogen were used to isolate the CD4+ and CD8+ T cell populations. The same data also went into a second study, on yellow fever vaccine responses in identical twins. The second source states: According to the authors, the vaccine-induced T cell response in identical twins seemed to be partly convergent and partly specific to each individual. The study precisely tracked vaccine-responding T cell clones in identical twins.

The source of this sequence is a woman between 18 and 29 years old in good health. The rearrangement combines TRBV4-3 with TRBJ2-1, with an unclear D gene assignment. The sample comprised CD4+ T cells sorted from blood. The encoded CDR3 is CASSQELGRNEQFF. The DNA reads TGCGCCAGCAGCCAAGAATTGGGCCGGAATGAGCAGTTCTTC.